The present entry profiles one T cell receptor beta chain with its context. This record comes from a study of blood T cell repertoires in COVID-19. CDR3 size: 15 residues. The germline V gene encodes CDR1 SGHNT and CDR2 YYREEE (reference sequence). Losses at the gene ends were 4 bases for V and 0 bases for J; bases not matched to a gene: 5. Repertoires were generated with immunoSEQ multiplex PCR, while TCRdb's copy carries only in-frame clones and drops some. The data show hundreds of thousands of clones, with about 91% seen just once and roughly 12% held by the top ten. The receptor's source is a woman in her fifties or sixties with COVID-19, enrolled during active disease. V gene TRBV5-4 combines with J gene TRBJ2-7; TRBD2 matches at 9 bases. Sequencing was performed on peripheral blood. The DNA of the CDR3 is TGTGCCAGCAGCCCTAGCGGGGTGAGCTCCTACGAGCAGTACTTC. Encoded protein: CASSPSGVSSYEQYF.